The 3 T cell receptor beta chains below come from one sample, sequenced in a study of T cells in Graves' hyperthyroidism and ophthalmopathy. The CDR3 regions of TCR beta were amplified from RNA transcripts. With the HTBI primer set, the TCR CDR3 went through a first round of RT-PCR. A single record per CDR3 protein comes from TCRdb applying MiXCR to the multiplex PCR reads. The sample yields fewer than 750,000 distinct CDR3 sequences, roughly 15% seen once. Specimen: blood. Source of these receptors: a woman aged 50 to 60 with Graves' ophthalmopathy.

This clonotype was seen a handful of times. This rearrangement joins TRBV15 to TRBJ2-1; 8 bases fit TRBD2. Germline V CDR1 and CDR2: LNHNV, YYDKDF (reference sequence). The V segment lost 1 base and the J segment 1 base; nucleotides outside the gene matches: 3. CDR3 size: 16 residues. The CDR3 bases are TGTGCCACCAGCAGAGTTGGCGGGAGGTCCTACAATGAGCAGTTCTTC. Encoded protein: CATSRVGGRSYNEQFF.

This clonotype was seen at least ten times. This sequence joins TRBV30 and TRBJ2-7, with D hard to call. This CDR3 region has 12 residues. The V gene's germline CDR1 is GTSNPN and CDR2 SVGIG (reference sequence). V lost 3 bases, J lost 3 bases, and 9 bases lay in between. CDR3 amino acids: CAWRKGFYEQYF. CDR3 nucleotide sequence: TGTGCCTGGAGAAAAGGGTTCTACGAGCAGTACTTC.

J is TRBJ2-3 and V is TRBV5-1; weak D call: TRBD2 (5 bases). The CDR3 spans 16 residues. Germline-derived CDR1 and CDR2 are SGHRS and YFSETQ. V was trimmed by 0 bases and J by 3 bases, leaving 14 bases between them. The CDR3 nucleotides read TGCGCCAGCAGCTTGGACGCTAGCTCTGGGACAGATACGCAGTATTTT. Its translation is CASSLDASSGTDTQYF. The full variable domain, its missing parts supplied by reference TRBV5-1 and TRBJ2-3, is KAGVTQTPRYLIKTRGQQVTLSCSPISGHRSVSWYQQTPGQGLQFLFEYFSETQRNKGNFPGRFSGRQFSNSRSEMNVSTLELGDSALYLCASSLDASSGTDTQYFGPGTRLTVL.